This T cell receptor (beta chain) was identified during a study of regulatory T cells in long-lasting Graves disease. Overall study results and limits: The study found persistent patients shared more public clonotypes (over 2,500) than new patients (just over 950). Persistent cases favored TRBV28, TRBJ1-2 and TRBJ2-5.

V was cut by 5 bases and J by 7 bases, with 18 bases left in between. The germline CDR1 and CDR2 sequences are MNHEY and SMNVEV (reference sequence). The CDR3 runs to 14 residues. Arm-PCR with iRepertoire HTBI primers amplified the CDR3 regions for these TCR beta libraries. TCRdb reprocessed the multiplex PCR reads with MiXCR, giving one entry per CDR3 protein. The sample comprises roughly 500,000 distinct CDR3 sequences, more than 20% of which are singletons, and over 7.5% rests with the top ten. Time point described: persistent/refractory GD, antithyroid drugs over 5 years with positive TRAb. The TCR library was made from RNA extracted from PBMCs. Graves' disease diagnoses used American Thyroid Association guidelines. EDTA tubes were used for drawing approximately 9 milliliters of peripheral blood. This clonotype was seen repeatedly, ten times or more. No antigen is known for it.

This chain connects TRBV27 to TRBJ2-7; D possibly corresponds to TRBD1 (6 bases). This clonotype was sampled from a female donor with Graves disease. Source: peripheral blood mononuclear cells (PBMCs), taken when the disease was refractory, from a patient treated with antithyroid drugs. The CDR3 nucleotides are TGTGCCAGCAGTCCCGGGACAAGTCCTGTGGAGCAGTACTTC. This encodes CASSPGTSPVEQYF.